This T cell receptor beta chain was profiled in a study of blood T cell repertoires in COVID-19. Study summary: Acute and convalescent COVID-19 specimens originated in the United States, Italy and Spain. T cells, B-cell-depleted T cells, or PBMCs provided the cDNA or gDNA that served as material.

In the authors' methods: By means of reference gene primer amplification, nucleated cell counts were estimated. TCRdb keeps only in-frame clones here, not all; method: immunoSEQ multiplex PCR. V, J and clone size are taken as reported in that table, and D and trimming were inferred from the DNA itself. The table shows a few hundred thousand clones, with 88% occurring only once. The sequenced sample was peripheral blood. The clonotype originates from a woman in her thirties or forties who had recovered from COVID-19.

The CDR3 protein is CASSLAGVEKLFF. CDR3 nucleotides: TGTGCCAGCAGTTTGGCCGGGGTGGAAAAACTGTTTTTT. V and J are TRBV12-3 or TRBV12-4 and TRBJ1-4; D remains unclear. The length of the CDR3 is 13 residues. Trimming took off 3 bases at V and 8 bases at J, with 10 bases between the two ends.